This T cell receptor (beta chain) stems from a study of regulatory T cells in long-lasting Graves disease. Study overall: By definition, persistent Graves' disease involved antithyroid drugs for over 5 years alongside positive TSH receptor antibodies.

General study points: Reduced TCR diversity was observed in persistent Graves' patients versus newly diagnosed patients.

Building the TCR beta libraries relied on iRepertoire HTBI primers, and CDR3 regions underwent Arm-PCR. TCRdb used MiXCR to reprocess the multiplex PCR reads, holding one entry per CDR3 protein. Here the sample spans about half a million distinct CDR3 sequences, about 20% being singletons. Time point in this sample: persistent/refractory GD, antithyroid drugs over 5 years with positive TRAb. RNA from PBMCs was the source of the TCR library. Guidelines of the American Thyroid Association were used to diagnose Graves' disease. A peripheral blood sample, roughly 9.8 milliliters in volume, was drawn into EDTA tubes. This clonotype was found many times. Its matching antigen is unknown. Trimming pared 7 bases from V and 1 base from J, leaving 16 bases between. CDR3 length equals 15 residues. Germline lookup yields CDR1 LNHDA and CDR2 SQIVND (reference sequence).

The material sequenced was peripheral blood mononuclear cells (PBMCs), taken when the disease was refractory, from a patient treated with antithyroid drugs. This TCR came from a female donor with Graves disease. V is TRBV19 and J is TRBJ1-2, with D possibly being TRBD1 (5 bases). CDR3 sequence: CASNKIGDFNYGYTF. For the CDR3, the DNA is TGTGCCAGTAACAAAATAGGGGATTTTAACTATGGCTACACCTTC.